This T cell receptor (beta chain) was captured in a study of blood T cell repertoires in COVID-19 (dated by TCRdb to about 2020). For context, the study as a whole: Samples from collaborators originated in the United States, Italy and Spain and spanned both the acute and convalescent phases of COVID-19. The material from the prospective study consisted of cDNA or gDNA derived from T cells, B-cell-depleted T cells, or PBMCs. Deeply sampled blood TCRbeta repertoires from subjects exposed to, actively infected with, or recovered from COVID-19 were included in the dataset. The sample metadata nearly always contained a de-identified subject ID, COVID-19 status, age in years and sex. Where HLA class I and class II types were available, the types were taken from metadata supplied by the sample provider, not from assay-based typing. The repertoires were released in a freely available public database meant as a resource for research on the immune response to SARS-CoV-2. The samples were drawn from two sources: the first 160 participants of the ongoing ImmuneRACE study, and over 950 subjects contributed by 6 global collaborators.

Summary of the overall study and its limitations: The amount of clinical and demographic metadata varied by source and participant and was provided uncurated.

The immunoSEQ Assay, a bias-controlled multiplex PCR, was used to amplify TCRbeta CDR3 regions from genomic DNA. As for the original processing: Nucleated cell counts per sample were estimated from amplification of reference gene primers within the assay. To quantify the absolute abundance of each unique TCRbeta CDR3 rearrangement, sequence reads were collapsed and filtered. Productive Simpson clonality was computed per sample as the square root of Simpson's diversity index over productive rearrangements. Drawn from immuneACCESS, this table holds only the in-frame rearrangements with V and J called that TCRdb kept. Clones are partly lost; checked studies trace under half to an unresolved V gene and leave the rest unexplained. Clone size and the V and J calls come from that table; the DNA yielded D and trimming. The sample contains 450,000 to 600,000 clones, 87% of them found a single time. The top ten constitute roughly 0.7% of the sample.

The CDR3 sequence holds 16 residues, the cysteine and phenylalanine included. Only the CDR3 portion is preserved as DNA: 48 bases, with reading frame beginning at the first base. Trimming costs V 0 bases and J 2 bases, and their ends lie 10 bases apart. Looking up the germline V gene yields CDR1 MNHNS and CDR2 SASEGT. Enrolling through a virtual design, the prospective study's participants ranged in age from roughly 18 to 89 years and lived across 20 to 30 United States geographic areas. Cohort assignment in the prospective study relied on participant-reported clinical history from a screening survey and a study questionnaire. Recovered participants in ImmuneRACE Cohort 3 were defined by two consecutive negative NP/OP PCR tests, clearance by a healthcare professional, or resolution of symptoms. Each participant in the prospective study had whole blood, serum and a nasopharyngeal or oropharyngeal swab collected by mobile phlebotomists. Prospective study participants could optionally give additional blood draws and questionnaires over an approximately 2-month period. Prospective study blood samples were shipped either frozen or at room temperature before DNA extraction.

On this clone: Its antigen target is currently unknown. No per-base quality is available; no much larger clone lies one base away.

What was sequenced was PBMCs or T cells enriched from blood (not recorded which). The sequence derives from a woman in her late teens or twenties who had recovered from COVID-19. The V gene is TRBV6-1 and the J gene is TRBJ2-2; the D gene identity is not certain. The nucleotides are TGTGCCAGCAGTGAAGCTTTGCGACTCAACACCGGGGAGCTGTTTTTT. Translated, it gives CASSEALRLNTGELFF.